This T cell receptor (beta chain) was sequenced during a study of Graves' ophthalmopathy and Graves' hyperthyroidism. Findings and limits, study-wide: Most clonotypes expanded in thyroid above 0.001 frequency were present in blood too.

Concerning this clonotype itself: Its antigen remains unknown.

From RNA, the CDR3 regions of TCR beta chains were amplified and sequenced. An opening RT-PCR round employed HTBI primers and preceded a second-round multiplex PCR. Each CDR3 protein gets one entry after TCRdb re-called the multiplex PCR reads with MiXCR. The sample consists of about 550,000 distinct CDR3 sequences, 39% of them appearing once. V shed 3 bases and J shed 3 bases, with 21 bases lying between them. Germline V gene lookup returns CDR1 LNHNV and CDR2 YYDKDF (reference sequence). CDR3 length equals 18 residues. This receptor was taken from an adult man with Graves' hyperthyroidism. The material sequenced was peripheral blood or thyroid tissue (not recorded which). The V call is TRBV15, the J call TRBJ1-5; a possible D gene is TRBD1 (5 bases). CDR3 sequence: CATSSASLGAGTNQPQHF. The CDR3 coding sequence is TGTGCCACCAGCAGTGCTTCTCTAGGGGCAGGTACCAATCAGCCCCAGCATTTT.